This TCR beta chain was obtained from a study of neoadjuvant anti-PD-1 for oral cavity cancer. As for the study in general: Patients without progression received a fourth nivolumab dose around day 43, then surgical resection on days 50-56.

Assay used: immunoSEQ multiplex PCR; TCRdb lists only in-frame clones, some missing. The table has about 6,700 clones, 60% to 80% seen once. Sample: PBMCs, taken before nivolumab (anti-PD-1) treatment. The clonotype was recovered from a person aged 35 to 85 with oral cavity squamous cell carcinoma.

The CDR3 region is CASSLSTDTQYF. DNA for the CDR3: TGTGCCAGCAGCTTATCGACAGATACGCAGTATTTT. This chain uses TRBV7-2 with TRBJ2-3, with unresolved D. The length of the CDR3 is 12 residues. Germline assignment: CDR1 SGHTA and CDR2 FQGNSA. Trimming stripped 2 bases from V and 3 bases from J, with 3 bases between.